This TCR beta chain was recorded in a study of response to subunit inactivated influenza vaccine. Study-wide findings and caveats: Few new T cells, the authors suggested, are recruited by each seasonal influenza vaccination.

V was trimmed by 3 bases and J by 3 bases, leaving 12 bases between them. The CDR3 sequence is 14 residues long. Germline V lookup: CDR1 KGHSH, CDR2 LQKENI. On this clonotype itself: Its antigen is currently unknown.

MiXCR, applied by TCRdb to the RT-PCR reads, yields one record per CDR3 protein. This table holds 500,000 to 750,000 distinct CDR3 sequences, around 13% found once. This clonotype was sampled from a man in his forties or fifties who received an inactivated influenza vaccine. The chain combines TRBV18 with TRBJ2-7; D might be TRBD2 (5 bases). The sample consisted of PBMCs from blood, taken roughly 13 days after vaccination. The CDR3 sequence is CASSPVSGSYEQYF. The CDR3 DNA is TGTGCCAGCTCACCGGTCTCTGGGAGCTACGAGCAGTACTTC.